The rows below give T cell receptor beta chains drawn from one sample of a study of liver allograft versus peripheral blood T cells. TCRdb reprocessed the reads via MiXCR and lists one record per CDR3 protein. The sample contains fewer than 15,000 distinct CDR3 sequences, approximately 18% of which appear only once. The receptors originated from a human patient who had a liver transplant. The graft donor may be the source of some T cells. Each CDR3 is given with its conserved first and last residue. Fields, in order: J gene, clone size, V gene, D gene, CDR3 protein, CDR3 DNA. The D gene is left open where the match is weak. A clone size is listed for some rows: how often the clone was seen (once, few, many), or a class if it is expanded.

J gene: TRBJ2-2
clone size: NA
V gene: TRBV19
D gene: NA
CDR3 protein: CASTDGANTGELFF
CDR3 DNA: TGTGCCAGTACCGACGGCGCGAACACCGGGGAGCTGTTTTTT

J gene: TRBJ1-2
clone size: few
V gene: TRBV7-3
D gene: NA
CDR3 protein: CATRPNSNYGYTF
CDR3 DNA: TGTGCCACCCGACCGAATAGTAACTATGGCTACACCTTC

J gene: TRBJ1-3
clone size: few
V gene: TRBV30
D gene: NA
CDR3 protein: CAWSNPSSGNTIYF
CDR3 DNA: TGTGCCTGGAGCAACCCAAGCTCTGGAAACACCATATATTTT

J gene: TRBJ2-2
clone size: large
V gene: TRBV29-1
D gene: TRBD1
CDR3 protein: CSGGTGDGGELFF
CDR3 DNA: TGCAGCGGAGGGACAGGGGATGGCGGGGAGCTGTTTTTT

J gene: TRBJ2-3
clone size: many
V gene: TRBV19
D gene: NA
CDR3 protein: CASRVVGLADTQYF
CDR3 DNA: TGTGCCAGTAGGGTTGTGGGGCTCGCAGATACGCAGTATTTT

J gene: TRBJ1-1
clone size: NA
V gene: TRBV20-1
D gene: NA
CDR3 protein: CSASEDTNTEAFF
CDR3 DNA: TGCAGTGCTTCGGAGGACACGAACACTGAAGCTTTCTTT

J gene: TRBJ1-2
clone size: medium-sized
V gene: TRBV28
D gene: TRBD1
CDR3 protein: CASRGGGSYGYTF
CDR3 DNA: TGTGCCAGCAGGGGAGGGGGCTCCTATGGCTACACCTTC

J gene: TRBJ1-1
clone size: medium-sized
V gene: TRBV24-1
D gene: TRBD1
CDR3 protein: CATPTWTGPPSRGTEAFF
CDR3 DNA: TGTGCCACCCCAACCTGGACAGGGCCTCCATCCAGAGGTACTGAAGCTTTCTTT

J gene: TRBJ1-4
clone size: medium-sized
V gene: TRBV9
D gene: TRBD1
CDR3 protein: CASSVDRGHEKLFF
CDR3 DNA: TGTGCCAGCAGCGTCGACAGGGGCCATGAAAAACTGTTTTTT

J gene: TRBJ2-4
clone size: NA
V gene: TRBV18
D gene: TRBD1
CDR3 protein: CASSPPNYRGLTKNIQYF
CDR3 DNA: TGTGCCAGCTCACCGCCGAATTACAGGGGGCTGACCAAAAACATTCAGTACTTC

J gene: TRBJ2-7
clone size: NA
V gene: TRBV11-1
D gene: NA
CDR3 protein: CASSFGLIYEQYF
CDR3 DNA: TGTGCCAGCAGCTTCGGCTTAATCTACGAGCAGTACTTC

J gene: TRBJ1-2
clone size: many
V gene: TRBV5-5
D gene: NA
CDR3 protein: CASSLLNTGRYYTF
CDR3 DNA: TGTGCCAGCAGCTTGTTGAATACAGGAAGATACTACACCTTC

J gene: TRBJ1-6
clone size: medium-sized
V gene: TRBV29-1
D gene: TRBD1
CDR3 protein: CSVERTGRPNSPLHF
CDR3 DNA: TGCAGCGTGGAGAGGACAGGGCGACCTAATTCACCCCTCCACTTT

J gene: TRBJ2-1
clone size: NA
V gene: TRBV12-3/TRBV12-4
D gene: NA
CDR3 protein: CASNWQRLYNEQFF
CDR3 DNA: TGTGCCAGCAACTGGCAGCGGCTATACAATGAGCAGTTCTTC

J gene: TRBJ1-5
clone size: NA
V gene: TRBV4-1
D gene: NA
CDR3 protein: CASSKTVGSNQPQHF
CDR3 DNA: TGCGCCAGCAGCAAAACGGTTGGGAGTAATCAGCCCCAGCATTTT

J gene: TRBJ1-2
clone size: many
V gene: TRBV5-4
D gene: NA
CDR3 protein: CASSSGGGTKHYGYTF
CDR3 DNA: TGTGCCAGCAGCTCCGGGGGAGGGACAAAACACTATGGCTACACCTTC

J gene: TRBJ1-3
clone size: many
V gene: TRBV20-1
D gene: NA
CDR3 protein: CSARIQGERNTIYF
CDR3 DNA: TGCAGTGCTAGGATACAGGGCGAAAGAAACACCATATATTTT

J gene: TRBJ2-7
clone size: many
V gene: TRBV15
D gene: NA
CDR3 protein: CATSRGVGGGIYEQYF
CDR3 DNA: TGTGCCACCAGCAGAGGGGTAGGAGGAGGAATCTACGAGCAGTACTTC

J gene: TRBJ2-1
clone size: NA
V gene: TRBV7-2
D gene: TRBD2
CDR3 protein: CASSSLPRLAGASGWQFF
CDR3 DNA: TGTGCCAGCAGCTCCCTCCCAAGACTAGCGGGAGCCAGTGGGTGGCAGTTCTTC

J gene: TRBJ2-7
clone size: many
V gene: TRBV28
D gene: TRBD1
CDR3 protein: CASSYDRGGSYEQYF
CDR3 DNA: TGTGCCAGCAGTTACGACAGGGGGGGTTCCTACGAGCAGTACTTC

J gene: TRBJ2-7
clone size: NA
V gene: TRBV20-1
D gene: TRBD1
CDR3 protein: CSAIGAGGFDEQYF
CDR3 DNA: TGCAGTGCTATCGGGGCAGGGGGCTTCGACGAGCAGTACTTC